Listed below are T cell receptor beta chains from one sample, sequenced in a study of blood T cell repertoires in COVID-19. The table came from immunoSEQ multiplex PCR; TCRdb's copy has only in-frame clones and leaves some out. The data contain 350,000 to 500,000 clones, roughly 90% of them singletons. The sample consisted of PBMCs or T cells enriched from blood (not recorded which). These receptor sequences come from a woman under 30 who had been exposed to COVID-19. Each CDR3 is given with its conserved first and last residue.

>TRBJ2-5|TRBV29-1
CSVAAGGETQYF
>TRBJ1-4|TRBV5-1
CASSPGDVEKLFF
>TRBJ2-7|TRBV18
CASSPPGLGQGVYEQYF
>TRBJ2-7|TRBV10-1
CASSESRTGVRNEQYF
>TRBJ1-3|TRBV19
CASIQRDFIPRSGNTIYF
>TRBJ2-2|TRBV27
CASSFTDRANTGELFF
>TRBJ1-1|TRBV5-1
CASSLGVDTEAFF
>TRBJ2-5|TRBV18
CASSPSQGSETQYF
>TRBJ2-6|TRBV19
CASSIRGSGANVLTF
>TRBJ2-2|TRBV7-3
CASSSGGTRTGELFF
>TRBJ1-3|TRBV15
CATSRDVDRNSGNTIYF
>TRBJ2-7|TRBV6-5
CASSYSTDYEQYF
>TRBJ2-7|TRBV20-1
CSASDRGREQYF
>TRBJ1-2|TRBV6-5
CASSYSTNRGLDGYTF
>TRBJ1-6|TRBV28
CASHSGTPGDNSPLHF
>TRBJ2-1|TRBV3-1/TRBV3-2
CASSFRDRDNEQFF
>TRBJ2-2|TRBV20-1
CSASVDRATGELFF
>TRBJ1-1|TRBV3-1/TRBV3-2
CASSQGAAQNTEAFF
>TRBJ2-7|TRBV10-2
CASREPQGSYEQYF
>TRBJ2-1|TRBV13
CASSLAGASEQFF